This TCR beta chain was sequenced for a study of blood T cell repertoires in COVID-19. The method was immunoSEQ multiplex PCR; TCRdb's version includes in-frame clones alone and lacks a portion of them. Of fewer than 25,000 clones in the sample, roughly 87% were seen once. With 2 bases removed from V and 0 bases from J, the gap between germline ends came to 8 bases. This CDR3 contains 14 residues. Germline lookup yields CDR1 SGHKS and CDR2 YYEKEE (reference sequence). The sample comprised peripheral blood. The origin of this receptor is an older man with acute or convalescent COVID-19. V and J are TRBV5-5 and TRBJ1-1; D unclear. This chain's CDR3 is CASSFRVLNTEAFF. In nucleotides, the CDR3 is TGTGCCAGCAGCTTTCGAGTGCTGAACACTGAAGCTTTCTTT.